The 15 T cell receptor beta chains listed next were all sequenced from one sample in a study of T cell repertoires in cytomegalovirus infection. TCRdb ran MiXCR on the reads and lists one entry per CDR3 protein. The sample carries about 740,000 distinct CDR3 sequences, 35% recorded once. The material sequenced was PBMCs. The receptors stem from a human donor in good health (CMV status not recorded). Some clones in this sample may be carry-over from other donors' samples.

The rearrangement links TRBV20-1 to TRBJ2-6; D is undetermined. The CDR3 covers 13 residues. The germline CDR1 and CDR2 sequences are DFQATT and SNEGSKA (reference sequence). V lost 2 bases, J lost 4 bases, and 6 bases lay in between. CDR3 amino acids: CSARNGGANVLTF. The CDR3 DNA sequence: TGCAGTGCTAGAAATGGAGGGGCCAACGTCCTGACTTTC.

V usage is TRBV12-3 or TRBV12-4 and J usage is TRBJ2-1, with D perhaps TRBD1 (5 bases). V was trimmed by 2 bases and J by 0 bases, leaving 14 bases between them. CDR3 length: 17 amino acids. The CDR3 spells CASSLSFDSFSYNEQFF. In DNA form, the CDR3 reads TGTGCCAGCAGTTTAAGTTTTGACAGTTTCTCCTACAATGAGCAGTTCTTC.

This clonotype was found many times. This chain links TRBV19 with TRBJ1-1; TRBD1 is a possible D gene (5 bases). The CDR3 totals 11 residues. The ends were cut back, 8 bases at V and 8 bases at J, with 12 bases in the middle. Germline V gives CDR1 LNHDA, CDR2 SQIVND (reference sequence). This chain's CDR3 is CASGPRGEAFF. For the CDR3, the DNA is TGTGCCAGTGGGCCGAGGGGAGAAGCTTTCTTT. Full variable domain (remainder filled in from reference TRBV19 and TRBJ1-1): DGGITQSPKYLFRKEGQNVTLSCEQNLNHDAMYWYRQDPGQGLRLIYYSQIVNDFQKGDIAEGYSVSREKKESFPLTVTSAQKNPTAFYLCASGPRGEAFFGQGTRLTVV.

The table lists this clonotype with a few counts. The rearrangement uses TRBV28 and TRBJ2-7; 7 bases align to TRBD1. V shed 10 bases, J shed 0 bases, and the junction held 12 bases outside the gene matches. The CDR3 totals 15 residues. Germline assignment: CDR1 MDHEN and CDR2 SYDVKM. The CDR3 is CATRPLGDSSYEQYF. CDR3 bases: TGTGCCACCAGACCTTTGGGGGACAGCTCCTACGAGCAGTACTTC.

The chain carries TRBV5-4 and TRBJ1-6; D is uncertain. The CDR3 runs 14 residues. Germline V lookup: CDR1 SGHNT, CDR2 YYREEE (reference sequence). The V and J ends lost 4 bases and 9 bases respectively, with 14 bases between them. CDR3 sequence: CASSAVTGPSPLHF. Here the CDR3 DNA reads TGTGCCAGCAGCGCCGTAACCGGGCCTTCACCCCTCCACTTT.

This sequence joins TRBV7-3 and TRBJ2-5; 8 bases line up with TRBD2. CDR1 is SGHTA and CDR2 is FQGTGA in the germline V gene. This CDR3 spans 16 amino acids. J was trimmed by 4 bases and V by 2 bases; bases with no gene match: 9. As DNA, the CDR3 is TGTGCCAGCAGCTTAGGTGGTAGCGGGGACACAGAGACCCAGTACTTC. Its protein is CASSLGGSGDTETQYF.

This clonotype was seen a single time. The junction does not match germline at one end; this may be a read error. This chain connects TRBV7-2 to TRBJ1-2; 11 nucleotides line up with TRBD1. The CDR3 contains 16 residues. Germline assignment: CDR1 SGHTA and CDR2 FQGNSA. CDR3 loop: CASRLALVGTGGAYTF. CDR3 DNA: TGTGCCAGCAGATTAGCTCTTGTAGGGACAGGGGGTGCCTACACCTTC.

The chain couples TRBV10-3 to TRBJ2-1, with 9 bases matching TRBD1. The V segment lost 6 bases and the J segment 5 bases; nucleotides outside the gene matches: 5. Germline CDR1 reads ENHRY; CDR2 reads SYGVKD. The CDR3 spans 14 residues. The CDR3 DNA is TGTGCCATCAGGATCCGGGACAGGGACAATGAGCAGTTCTTC. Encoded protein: CAIRIRDRDNEQFF.

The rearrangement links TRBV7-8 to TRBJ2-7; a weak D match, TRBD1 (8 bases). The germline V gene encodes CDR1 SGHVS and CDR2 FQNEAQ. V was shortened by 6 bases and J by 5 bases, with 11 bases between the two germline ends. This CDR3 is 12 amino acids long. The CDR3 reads CASRQGGNEQYF. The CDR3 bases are TGTGCCAGCAGACAGGGGGGGAACGAGCAGTACTTC.

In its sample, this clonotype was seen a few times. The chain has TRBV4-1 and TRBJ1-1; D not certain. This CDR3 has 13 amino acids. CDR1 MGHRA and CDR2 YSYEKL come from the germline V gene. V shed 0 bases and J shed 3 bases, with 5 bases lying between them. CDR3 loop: CASSQDWDTEAFF. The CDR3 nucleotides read TGCGCCAGCAGCCAAGATTGGGACACTGAAGCTTTCTTT.

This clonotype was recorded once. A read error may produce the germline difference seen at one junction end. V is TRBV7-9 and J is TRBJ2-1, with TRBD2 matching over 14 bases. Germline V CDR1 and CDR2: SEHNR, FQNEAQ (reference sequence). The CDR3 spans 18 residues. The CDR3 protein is CASSFIGTSGSSYNDQFF. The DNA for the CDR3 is TGTGCCAGCAGCTTCATAGGGACTAGCGGGAGCTCCTACAATGACCAGTTCTTC.

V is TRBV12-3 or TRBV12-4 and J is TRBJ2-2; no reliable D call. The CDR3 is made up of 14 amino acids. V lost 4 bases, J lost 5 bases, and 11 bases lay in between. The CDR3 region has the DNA TGTGCCAGCAGTTATAACATGCTGACCGGGGAGCTGTTTTTT. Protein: CASSYNMLTGELFF.

Here the CDR3 reads CASSRHPAKNIQYF. For the CDR3, the DNA is TGTGCCAGCAGTCGACATCCCGCCAAAAACATTCAGTACTTC. The chain joins TRBV6-8 to TRBJ2-4; D remains unclear. This CDR3 region has 14 residues. Germline V gene lookup returns CDR1 MNHGY and CDR2 SAAAGT. V was clipped by 5 bases and J by 1 base, with 9 bases between them.

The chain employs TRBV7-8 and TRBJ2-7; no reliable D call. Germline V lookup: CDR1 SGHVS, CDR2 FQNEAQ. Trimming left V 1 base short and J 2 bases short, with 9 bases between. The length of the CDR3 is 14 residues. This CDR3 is CASSLVPFAYEQYF. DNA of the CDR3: TGTGCCAGCAGCTTAGTTCCCTTTGCCTACGAGCAGTACTTC. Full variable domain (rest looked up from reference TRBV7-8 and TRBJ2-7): GAGVSQSPRYKVAKRGQDVALRCDPISGHVSLFWYQQALGQGPEFLTYFQNEAQLDKSGLPSDRFFAERPEGSVSTLKIQRTQQEDSAVYLCASSLVPFAYEQYFGPGTRLTVT.

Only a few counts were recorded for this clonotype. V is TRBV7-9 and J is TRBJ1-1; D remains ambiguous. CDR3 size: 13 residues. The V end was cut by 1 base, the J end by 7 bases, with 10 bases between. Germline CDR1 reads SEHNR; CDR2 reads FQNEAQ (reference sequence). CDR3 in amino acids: CASSLVATHEAFF. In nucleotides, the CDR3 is TGTGCCAGCAGCTTAGTAGCCACCCATGAAGCTTTCTTT.